This is a list of T cell receptor beta chains from one sample in a study of immune characterization of retroperitoneal liposarcoma. TCRdb redid the calling of the PCR reads with MiXCR, one entry per CDR3 protein. This table holds some 10,000 distinct CDR3 sequences, under 35% found once. The specimen was tumor tissue. The source of these receptors is a female donor with retroperitoneal liposarcoma. The CDR3 runs from the conserved cysteine through the conserved F or W. Fields, in order: D gene, V gene, clone size, J gene, CDR3 protein, CDR3 DNA. D genes are given only for firm matches. A clone size is listed for some rows: how often the clone was seen (once, few, many), or a class if it is expanded.

TRBD2	TRBV11-1	.	TRBJ2-3	CASSDANSGRGTDTQYF	TGTGCCAGCAGCGACGCCAATAGCGGGAGGGGCACAGATACGCAGTATTTT
.	TRBV27	.	TRBJ2-1	CASSLDGPGSYNEQFF	TGTGCCAGCAGTTTGGATGGGCCGGGCTCCTACAATGAGCAGTTCTTC
.	TRBV11-2	few	TRBJ2-1	CASSFSRGSQETQFF	TGTGCCAGCAGCTTCTCTCGGGGGAGCCAAGAGACCCAGTTCTTC
TRBD2	TRBV12-3/TRBV12-4	medium-sized	TRBJ2-1	CASRLAGVSDEQFF	TGTGCCAGCAGACTAGCGGGAGTGAGTGATGAGCAGTTCTTC
TRBD1	TRBV11-3	few	TRBJ2-3	CASSKDRTQYF	TGTGCCAGCAGTAAGGACAGGACGCAGTATTTT
.	TRBV7-6	medium-sized	TRBJ2-7	CASSPDISYEQYF	TGTGCCAGCAGCCCGGACATTTCCTACGAGCAGTACTTC
.	TRBV5-5	many	TRBJ2-1	CASSLGRVNNEQFF	TGTGCCAGCAGCTTGGGGCGGGTCAACAATGAGCAGTTCTTC
TRBD1	TRBV6-1	.	TRBJ2-1	CASSESSGTGNDEQFF	TGTGCCAGCAGTGAATCCTCCGGGACAGGGAACGACGAGCAGTTCTTC
.	TRBV7-2	.	TRBJ1-3	CASSLGQIVSRNTIYF	TGTGCCAGCAGCTTAGGACAGATAGTTAGCCGAAACACCATATATTTT
.	TRBV6-1	many	TRBJ2-1	CASKRQSSYEQFF	TGTGCCAGCAAGCGGCAGAGCTCCTACGAGCAGTTCTTC
.	TRBV6-1	many	TRBJ2-5	CASSERVAGNEQYF	TGTGCCAGCAGTGAACGTGTCGCCGGCAATGAGCAGTACTTC
TRBD1	TRBV25-1	few	TRBJ2-3	CASSEFSRQGANLSTDTQYF	TGTGCCAGCAGTGAATTCTCTCGACAGGGGGCGAACTTAAGCACAGATACGCAGTATTTT
.	TRBV6-6	medium-sized	TRBJ2-1	CASSYSLAGRQFF	TGTGCCAGCAGTTACTCCCTAGCAGGAAGGCAGTTCTTC
TRBD2	TRBV6-1	.	TRBJ2-3	CACSSGSRTDTQYF	TGTGCCTGCAGTAGCGGGAGTCGCACAGATACGCAGTATTTT
TRBD2	TRBV6-1	few	TRBJ2-1	CASRIGLAREQFF	TGTGCCAGCAGGATAGGACTAGCCCGTGAGCAGTTCTTC